This entry is about one TCR beta chain. Its antigen is still unknown. This record belongs to a study of OX40 agonist ivuxolimab in advanced cancers. The overall study: Prior anti-PD-1, anti-PD-L1 or anti-CTLA-4 therapy did not bar entry, and approximately 43% had some. General study results and limits: Partial responders at 0.1-3.0 mg/kg had among the lowest clonal expansion. In general, CD8+ T cells held more expanded clones than CD4+ did, on average.

The investigators sampled blood at baseline, at cycle 4 day 1, and at cycle 7 day 1. The CDR3 is 15 residues long. Germline CDR1 and CDR2: KGHSH and LQKENI. The V and J ends lost 6 bases and 8 bases, in that order; junction bases with no gene match: 11. The method was immunoSEQ multiplex PCR; TCRdb's version includes in-frame clones alone and lacks a portion of them. The table has about 35,000 clones, about four fifths seen once; the top ten hold about 1.7%. The chain links TRBV18 to TRBJ2-1, with 9 bases fitting TRBD1. The receptor was derived from an adult with an advanced solid tumor such as melanoma, head and neck, liver or kidney cancer. The input for sequencing was CD4+ or CD8+ T cells sorted from blood, taken in a trial of the OX40 agonist ivuxolimab. Written as DNA, the CDR3 is TGTGCCAGCTCGTCCGGGACAGGGCGGTCGGATGAGCAGTTCTTC. It is translated as CASSSGTGRSDEQFF.